Each of the 14 T cell receptor beta chains below was sequenced from the same sample in a study of identical twins. TCRdb recomputed calls from the 5' RACE reads with MiXCR, one row per CDR3 protein. The sample has more than 600,000 distinct CDR3 sequences; 18% are singletons. The same sample was also used in a study of T cells expressing NK-cell markers.

Material for sequencing was PBMCs. These receptor sequences come from a young woman in good health.

This clonotype was seen ten or more times. This chain joins TRBV5-6 and TRBJ1-4, with D hard to call. Per the germline V gene, CDR1 is SGHDT and CDR2 is YYEEEE. CDR3 size: 13 residues. With 4 bases removed from V and 6 bases from J, the gap between germline ends came to 10 bases. This chain's CDR3 is CASSPVLDEKLFF. The CDR3 DNA is TGTGCCAGCAGCCCAGTCCTCGATGAAAAACTGTTTTTT.

This clonotype has at least ten counts. The chain uses TRBV7-2 and TRBJ2-7; maybe TRBD2 (6 bases). Germline V CDR1 and CDR2: SGHTA, FQGNSA. Trimming stripped 1 base from V and 3 bases from J, with 13 bases between. The CDR3 runs 15 residues. DNA of the CDR3: TGTGCCAGCAGCTTAGAACCTAGCGTGGACTACGAGCAGTACTTC. Its protein product is CASSLEPSVDYEQYF.

The chain is built from TRBV20-1 and TRBJ2-1; 12 nucleotides agree with TRBD2. The ends lost 3 bases at V and 8 bases at J; junction bases unmatched: 8. Germline values: CDR1 DFQATT, CDR2 SNEGSKA (reference sequence). The CDR3 is 15 amino acids. The CDR3 DNA reads as TGCAGTGCTAGTCTGACTAGCGGGAGTTTCGATGAGCAGTTCTTC. Amino acids: CSASLTSGSFDEQFF.

This clonotype was seen a handful of times. The J gene is TRBJ2-7, the V gene TRBV12-3 or TRBV12-4; 8 nucleotides agree with TRBD2. The V gene end was trimmed by 3 bases and the J gene end by 5 bases; junction bases not matched to a gene: 6. The length of the CDR3 is 14 residues. Here the CDR3 reads CASSLNSGINEQYF. The CDR3 DNA is TGTGCCAGCAGTTTGAATAGCGGGATCAACGAGCAGTACTTC.

The chain employs TRBV4-2 and TRBJ2-5, with D possibly matching TRBD1 (5 bases). Germline V gene data show CDR1 as LGHNA and CDR2 as YNFKEQ. The CDR3 is 15 residues long. The ends were cut back, 4 bases at V and 2 bases at J, with 14 bases in the middle. CDR3 in amino acids: CASSLEQGPQETQYF. CDR3 DNA sequence: TGTGCCAGCAGCCTCGAGCAGGGCCCACAAGAGACCCAGTACTTC.

About this clonotype: It may be a read error: a sequence one base away is much more abundant. The rearrangement uses TRBV12-3 or TRBV12-4 and TRBJ2-6; D is unclear. Trimming removed 7 bases from V and 0 bases from J, with 25 bases in between. CDR3 length equals 20 residues. The CDR3 is CASNFFLVQFYFSGANVLTF. For the CDR3, the DNA is TGTGCCAGCAACTTTTTCTTGGTACAGTTTTATTTCTCTGGGGCCAACGTCCTGACTTTC.

The rearrangement joins TRBV18 to TRBJ2-7; D may be TRBD2 (5 bases). Trimming left V 1 base short and J 4 bases short, with 17 bases between. From germline, CDR1 is KGHSH and CDR2 LQKENI. The CDR3 is 16 residues long. The CDR3 DNA is TGTGCCAGCTCACCACGCCAGGAGGTTACAGTTTACGAGCAGTACTTC. This encodes CASSPRQEVTVYEQYF.

Only a few counts were recorded for this clonotype. This chain joins TRBV27 and TRBJ2-1; TRBD1 matches at 10 bases. V dropped 5 bases and J dropped 9; count of bases not matched to a gene: 7. The germline CDR1 and CDR2 sequences are MNHEY and SMNVEV (reference sequence). The length of the CDR3 is 14 residues. The CDR3 DNA is TGTGCCAGCAGTCCCGGGACAGGGGTTGGTGAGCAGTTCTTC. This codes for CASSPGTGVGEQFF.

This clonotype was seen only a few times. This chain uses TRBV20-1 with TRBJ2-7; no firm D call. The CDR3 spans 13 residues. Trimming stripped 3 bases from V and 0 bases from J, with 9 bases between. Germline lookup yields CDR1 DFQATT and CDR2 SNEGSKA (reference sequence). CDR3 residues: CSARFRHSYEQYF. The DNA for the CDR3 is TGCAGTGCTAGGTTCAGGCACTCCTACGAGCAGTACTTC.

This clonotype turned up a few times. The rearrangement joins TRBV7-9 to TRBJ2-5; 8 nucleotides align to TRBD2. From germline, CDR1 is SEHNR and CDR2 FQNEAQ (reference sequence). This CDR3 spans 15 amino acids. V lost 7 bases to trimming and J lost 5 bases; unmatched junction nucleotides: 12. CDR3 nucleotide sequence: TGTGCCAGCAATCAGGCCGGAGCGGGGGCTGAGACCCAGTACTTC. This codes for CASNQAGAGAETQYF.

The chain uses TRBV4-3 and TRBJ2-7; 7 bases line up with TRBD1. Trimming took 2 bases from V and 2 from J; bases not matched to a gene: 6. The CDR3 is made up of 15 amino acids. The germline CDR1 and CDR2 sequences are LGHNA and YSLEER. The CDR3 DNA follows: TGCGCCAGCAGCCAACAGGGGGTCCCCCCCTACGAGCAGTACTTC. This gives the protein CASSQQGVPPYEQYF.

This clonotype was seen a few times. The chain has TRBV5-1 and TRBJ2-3; D uncertain. CDR3 length: 14 amino acids. The germline CDR1 and CDR2 sequences are SGHRS and YFSETQ. Trimming shortened V by 0 bases and J by 8 bases, and 13 bases separated the two germline ends. The CDR3 here is CASSLVEAPGTQYF. CDR3 nucleotide sequence: TGCGCCAGCAGCTTGGTAGAGGCCCCGGGTACGCAGTATTTT.

There are a few counts of this clonotype. The DNA for the CDR3 is TGCAGTGCTAGGTTTAGGGAGTCGGACGGCTACACCTTC. Its protein is CSARFRESDGYTF. The genes are TRBV20-1 and TRBJ1-2; D gene uncertain. Germline loops: CDR1 DFQATT, CDR2 SNEGSKA (reference sequence). The CDR3 has 13 amino acids. The V end was cut by 3 bases, the J end by 8 bases, with 16 bases between.

This clonotype has more than one count but fewer than ten. This chain uses TRBV7-9 with TRBJ1-1; no clear D gene. The germline V gene encodes CDR1 SEHNR and CDR2 FQNEAQ (reference sequence). The CDR3 extends over 12 amino acids. V was clipped by 5 bases and J by 6 bases, with 10 bases between them. CDR3 amino acids: CASSPWRAEAFF. The CDR3 coding sequence is TGTGCCAGCAGCCCGTGGCGGGCTGAAGCTTTCTTT. Full variable domain (missing parts from reference TRBV7-9 and TRBJ1-1): DTGVSQNPRHKITKRGQNVTFRCDPISEHNRLYWYRQTLGQGPEFLTYFQNEAQLEKSRLLSDRFSAERPKGSFSTLEIQRTEQGDSAMYLCASSPWRAEAFFGQGTRLTVV.